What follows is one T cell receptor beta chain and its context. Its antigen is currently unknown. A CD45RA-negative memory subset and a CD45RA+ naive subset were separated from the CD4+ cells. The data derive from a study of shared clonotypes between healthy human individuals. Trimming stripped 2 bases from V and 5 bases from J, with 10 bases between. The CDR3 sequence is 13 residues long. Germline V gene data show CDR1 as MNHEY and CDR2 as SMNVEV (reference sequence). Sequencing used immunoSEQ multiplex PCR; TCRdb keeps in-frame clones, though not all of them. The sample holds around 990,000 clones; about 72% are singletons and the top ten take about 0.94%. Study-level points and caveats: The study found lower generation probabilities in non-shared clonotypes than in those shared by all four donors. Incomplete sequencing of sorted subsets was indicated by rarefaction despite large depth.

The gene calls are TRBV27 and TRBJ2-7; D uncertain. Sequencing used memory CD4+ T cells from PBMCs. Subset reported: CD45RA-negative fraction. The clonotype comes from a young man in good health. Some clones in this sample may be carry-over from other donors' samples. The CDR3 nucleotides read TGTGCCAGCAGTTTAGGGTTTTTGAACGAGCAGTACTTC. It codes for CASSLGFLNEQYF.